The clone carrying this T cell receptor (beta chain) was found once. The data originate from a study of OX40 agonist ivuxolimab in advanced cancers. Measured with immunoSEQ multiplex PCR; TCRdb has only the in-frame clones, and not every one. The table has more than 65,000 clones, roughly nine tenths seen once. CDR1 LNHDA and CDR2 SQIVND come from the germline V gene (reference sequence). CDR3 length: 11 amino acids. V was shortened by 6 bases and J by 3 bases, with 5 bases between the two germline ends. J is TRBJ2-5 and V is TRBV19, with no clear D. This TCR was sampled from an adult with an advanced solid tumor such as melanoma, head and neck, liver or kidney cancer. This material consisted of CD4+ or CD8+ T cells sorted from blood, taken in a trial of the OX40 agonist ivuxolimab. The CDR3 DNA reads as TGTGCCAGTAGCTCCGAAGAGACCCAGTACTTC. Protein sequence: CASSSEETQYF.